This T cell receptor beta chain was profiled in a study of tumor-infiltrating lymphocytes in primary liver carcinoma. Study background: Subjects presented with primary liver carcinoma managed by surgical resection.

Germline DNA was also extracted, while the blood RNA originated from unsorted whole blood. Those patients suffered from chronic HBV infection and were treatment-naive. Before the operation took place, about 3.9 milliliters of peripheral blood were collected. The investigators made TCR beta cDNA from around 540 ng total RNA, using a constant-region primer. It was through three nested multiplex PCR rounds of slightly modified ARM-PCR that TCR beta libraries arose. Researchers ran the first two PCR rounds for 9 to 10 cycles each with TRBV1-TRBV30 forward primers and a C-beta reverse primer. Via MiXCR, TCRdb re-called the multiplex PCR reads, giving one row per CDR3 protein. The sample lists approximately 300,000 distinct CDR3 sequences, 65% seen once, with 9% to 10% in the top ten. Germline V CDR1 and CDR2: SGHKS, YYEKEE (reference sequence). The ends lost 4 bases at V and 9 bases at J; junction bases unmatched: 14. This CDR3 region has 15 residues.

Sequenced material: peripheral blood. The clonotype was recovered from a middle-aged man with primary liver carcinoma and hepatitis B virus infection. This rearrangement joins TRBV5-5 to TRBJ2-7; TRBD1 aligns across 9 bases. The CDR3 nucleotides read TGTGCCAGCAGCCCATCCGGGACAGGGATACGCGGGCAGTACTTC. Translation gives CASSPSGTGIRGQYF.